What follows describes a single T cell receptor beta chain. Profiling relied on immunoSEQ multiplex PCR, and the TCRdb table lists in-frame clones only, not all of them. The sample lists fewer than 95,000 clones; under 80% were seen once. The data originate from a study of blood T cell repertoires in COVID-19. As for the study in general: The analysed material was cDNA or gDNA that came from T cells, B-cell-depleted T cells, or PBMCs.

The CDR3 runs to 13 residues. V trimming: 2 bases; J trimming: 7 bases; junction bases outside the gene matches: 4. Germline V gene data show CDR1 as GTSNPN and CDR2 as SVGIG (reference sequence). The receptor was derived from a man aged 65 to 85 with COVID-19, enrolled during active disease. The chain has TRBV30 and TRBJ1-5, with 8 bases that match TRBD1. Input material: peripheral blood. CDR3 protein: CAWSTGGTQPQHF. The CDR3, as DNA: TGTGCCTGGAGTACAGGGGGTACCCAGCCCCAGCATTTT.